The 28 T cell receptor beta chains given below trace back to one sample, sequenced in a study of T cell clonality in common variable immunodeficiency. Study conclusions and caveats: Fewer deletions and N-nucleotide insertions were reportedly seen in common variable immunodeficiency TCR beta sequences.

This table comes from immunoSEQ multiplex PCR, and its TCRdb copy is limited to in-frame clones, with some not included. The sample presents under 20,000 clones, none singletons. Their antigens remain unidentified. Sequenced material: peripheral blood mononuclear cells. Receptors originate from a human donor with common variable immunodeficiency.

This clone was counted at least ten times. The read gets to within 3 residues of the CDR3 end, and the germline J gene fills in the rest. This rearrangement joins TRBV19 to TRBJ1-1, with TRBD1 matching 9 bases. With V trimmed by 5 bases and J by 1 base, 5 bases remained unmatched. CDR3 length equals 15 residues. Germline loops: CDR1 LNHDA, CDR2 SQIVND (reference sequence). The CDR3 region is CASSLTGGGNTEAFF. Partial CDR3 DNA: TGTGCCAGTAGTCTTACAGGGGGCGGGAACACTGAA.

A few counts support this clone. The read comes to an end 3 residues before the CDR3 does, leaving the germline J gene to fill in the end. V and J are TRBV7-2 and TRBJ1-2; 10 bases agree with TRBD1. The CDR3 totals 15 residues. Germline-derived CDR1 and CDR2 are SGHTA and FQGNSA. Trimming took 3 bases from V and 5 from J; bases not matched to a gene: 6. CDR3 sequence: CASSFRQGARYGYTF. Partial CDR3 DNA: TGTGCCAGCAGCTTTAGACAGGGGGCGCGGTATGGC.

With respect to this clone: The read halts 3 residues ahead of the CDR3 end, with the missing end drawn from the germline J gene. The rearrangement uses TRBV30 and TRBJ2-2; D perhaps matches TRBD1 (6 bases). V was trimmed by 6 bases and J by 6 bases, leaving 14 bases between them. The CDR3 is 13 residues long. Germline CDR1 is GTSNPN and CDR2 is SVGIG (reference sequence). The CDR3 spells CACEEQGPGELFF. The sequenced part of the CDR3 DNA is TGTGCCTGCGAAGAACAGGGTCCCGGGGAG.

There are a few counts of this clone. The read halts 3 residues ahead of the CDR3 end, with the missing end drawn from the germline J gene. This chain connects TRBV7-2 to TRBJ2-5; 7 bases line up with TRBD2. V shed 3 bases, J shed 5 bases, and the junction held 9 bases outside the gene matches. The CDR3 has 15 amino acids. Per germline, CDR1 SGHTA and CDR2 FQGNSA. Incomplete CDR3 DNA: TGTGCCAGCAGCTTGGGGGGGGGTGGACGGGAGACC. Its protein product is CASSLGGGGRET. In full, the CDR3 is CASSLGGGGRETQYF.

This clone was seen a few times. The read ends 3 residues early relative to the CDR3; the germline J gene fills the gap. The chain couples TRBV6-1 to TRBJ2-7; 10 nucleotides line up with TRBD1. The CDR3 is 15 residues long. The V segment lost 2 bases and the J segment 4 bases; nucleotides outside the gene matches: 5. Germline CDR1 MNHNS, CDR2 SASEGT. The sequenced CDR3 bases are TGTGCCAGCAGTGAATTGGGACAGGGGTGGTACGAG. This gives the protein CASSELGQGWYE. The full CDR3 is CASSELGQGWYEQYF.

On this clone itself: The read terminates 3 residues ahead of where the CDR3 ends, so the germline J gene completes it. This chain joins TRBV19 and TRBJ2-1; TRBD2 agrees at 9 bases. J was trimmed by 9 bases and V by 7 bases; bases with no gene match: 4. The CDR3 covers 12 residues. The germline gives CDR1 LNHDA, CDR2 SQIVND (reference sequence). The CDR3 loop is CASKGTSSEQFF. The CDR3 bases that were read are TGTGCCAGTAAAGGGACTAGCAGTGAG.

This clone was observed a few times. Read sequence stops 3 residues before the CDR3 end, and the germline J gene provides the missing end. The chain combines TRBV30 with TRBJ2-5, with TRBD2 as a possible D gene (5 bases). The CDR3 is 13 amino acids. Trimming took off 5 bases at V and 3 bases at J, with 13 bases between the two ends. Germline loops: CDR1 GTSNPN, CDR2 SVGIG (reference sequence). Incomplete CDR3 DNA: TGTGCCTGGGCCCCGGGGTGGAAAGAGACC. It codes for CAWAPGWKET. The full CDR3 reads CAWAPGWKETQYF.

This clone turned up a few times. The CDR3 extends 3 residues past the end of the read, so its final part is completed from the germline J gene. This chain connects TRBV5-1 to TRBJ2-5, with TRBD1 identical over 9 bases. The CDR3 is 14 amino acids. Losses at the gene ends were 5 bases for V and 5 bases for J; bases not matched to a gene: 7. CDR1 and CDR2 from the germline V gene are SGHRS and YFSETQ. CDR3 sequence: CASSAGTGSETQYF. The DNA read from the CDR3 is TGCGCCAGCAGTGCCGGGACAGGGAGCGAGACC.

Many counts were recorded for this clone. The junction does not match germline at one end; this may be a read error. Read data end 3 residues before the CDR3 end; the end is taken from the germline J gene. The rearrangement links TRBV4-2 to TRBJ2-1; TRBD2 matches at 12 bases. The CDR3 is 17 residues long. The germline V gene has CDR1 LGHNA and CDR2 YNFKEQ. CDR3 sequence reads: CASSQDFLAGGPYEQFF. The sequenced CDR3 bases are TGCGCCAGCAGCCAAGACTTCCTAGCGGGGGGGCCATATGAG.

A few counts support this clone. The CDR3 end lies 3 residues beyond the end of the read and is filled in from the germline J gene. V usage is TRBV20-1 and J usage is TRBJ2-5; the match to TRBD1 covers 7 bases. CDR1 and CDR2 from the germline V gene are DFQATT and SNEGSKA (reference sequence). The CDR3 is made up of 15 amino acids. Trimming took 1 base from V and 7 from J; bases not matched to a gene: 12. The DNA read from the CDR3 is TGCAGTGCTAGAGTATCCGGGACAGAGTTTGGGACC. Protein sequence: CSARVSGTEFGT. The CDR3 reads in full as CSARVSGTEFGTQYF.

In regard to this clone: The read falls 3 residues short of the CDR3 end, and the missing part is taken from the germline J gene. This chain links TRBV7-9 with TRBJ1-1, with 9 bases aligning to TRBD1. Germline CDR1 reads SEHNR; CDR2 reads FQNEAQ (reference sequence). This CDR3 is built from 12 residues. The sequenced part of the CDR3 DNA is TGTGCCAGCAGCGGACAGGGGTTCAAA. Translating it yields CASSGQGFK. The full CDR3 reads CASSGQGFKAFF.

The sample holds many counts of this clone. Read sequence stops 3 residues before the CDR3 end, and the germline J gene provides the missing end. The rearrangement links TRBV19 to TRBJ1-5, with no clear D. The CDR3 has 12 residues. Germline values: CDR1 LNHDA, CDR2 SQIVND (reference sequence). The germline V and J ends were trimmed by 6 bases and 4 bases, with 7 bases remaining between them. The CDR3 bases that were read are TGTGCCAGTAGCTTACTTAATCAGCCC. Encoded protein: CASSLLNQP. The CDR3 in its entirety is CASSLLNQPQHF.

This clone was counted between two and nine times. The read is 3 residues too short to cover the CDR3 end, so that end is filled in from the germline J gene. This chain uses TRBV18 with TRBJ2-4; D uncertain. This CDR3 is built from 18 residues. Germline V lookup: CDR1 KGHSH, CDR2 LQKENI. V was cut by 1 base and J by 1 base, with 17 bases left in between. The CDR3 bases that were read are TGTGCCAGCTCACCACTTTTCTGGTCTGAAGGGGCCAAAAACATT. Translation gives CASSPLFWSEGAKNI. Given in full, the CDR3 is CASSPLFWSEGAKNIQYF.

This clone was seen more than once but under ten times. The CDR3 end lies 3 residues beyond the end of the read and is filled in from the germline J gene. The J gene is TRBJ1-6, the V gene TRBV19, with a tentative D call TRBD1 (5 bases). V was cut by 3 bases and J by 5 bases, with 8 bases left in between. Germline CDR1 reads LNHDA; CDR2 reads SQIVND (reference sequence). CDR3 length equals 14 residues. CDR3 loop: CASSIRGDNSPLHF. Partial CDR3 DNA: TGTGCCAGTAGTATCCGGGGGGATAATTCACCC.

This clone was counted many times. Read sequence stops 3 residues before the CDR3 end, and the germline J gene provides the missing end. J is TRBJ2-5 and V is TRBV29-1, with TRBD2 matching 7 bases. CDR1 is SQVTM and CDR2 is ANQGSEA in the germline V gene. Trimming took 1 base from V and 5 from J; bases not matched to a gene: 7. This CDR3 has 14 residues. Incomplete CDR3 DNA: TGCAGCGTTGAAGTCGGGACTACTGTCGAGACC. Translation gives CSVEVGTTVET. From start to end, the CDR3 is CSVEVGTTVETQYF.

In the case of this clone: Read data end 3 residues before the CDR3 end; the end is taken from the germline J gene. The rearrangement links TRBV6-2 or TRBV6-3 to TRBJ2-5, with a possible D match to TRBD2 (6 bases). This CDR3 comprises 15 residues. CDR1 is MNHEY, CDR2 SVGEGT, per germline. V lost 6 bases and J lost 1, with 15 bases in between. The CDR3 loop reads CASRRFSGPQETQYF. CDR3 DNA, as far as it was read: TGTGCCAGCAGACGCTTTAGCGGCCCCCAAGAGACC.

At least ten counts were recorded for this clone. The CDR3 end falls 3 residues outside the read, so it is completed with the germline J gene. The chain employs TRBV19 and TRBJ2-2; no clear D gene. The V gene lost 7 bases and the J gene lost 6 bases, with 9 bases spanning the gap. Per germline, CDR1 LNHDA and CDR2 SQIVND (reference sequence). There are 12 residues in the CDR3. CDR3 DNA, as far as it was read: TGTGCCAGTATCCCAGGTCCCGGGGAG. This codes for CASIPGPGE. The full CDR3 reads CASIPGPGELFF.

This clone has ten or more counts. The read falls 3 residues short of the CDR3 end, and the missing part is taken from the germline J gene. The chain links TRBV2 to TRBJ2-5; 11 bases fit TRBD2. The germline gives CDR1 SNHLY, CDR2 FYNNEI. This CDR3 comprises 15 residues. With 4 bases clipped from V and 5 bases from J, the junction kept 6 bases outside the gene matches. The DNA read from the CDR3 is TGTGCCAGCAGTGGTAGCGGGGGGGCGAGTGAGACC. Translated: CASSGSGGASET. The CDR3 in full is CASSGSGGASETQYF.

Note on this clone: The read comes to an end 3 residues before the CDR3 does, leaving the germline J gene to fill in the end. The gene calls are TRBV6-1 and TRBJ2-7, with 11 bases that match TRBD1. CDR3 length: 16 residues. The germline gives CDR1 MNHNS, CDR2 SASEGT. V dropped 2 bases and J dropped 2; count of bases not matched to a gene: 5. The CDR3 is CASSEWRTGGPYEQYF. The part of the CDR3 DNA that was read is TGTGCCAGCAGTGAATGGAGGACAGGGGGCCCCTACGAG.

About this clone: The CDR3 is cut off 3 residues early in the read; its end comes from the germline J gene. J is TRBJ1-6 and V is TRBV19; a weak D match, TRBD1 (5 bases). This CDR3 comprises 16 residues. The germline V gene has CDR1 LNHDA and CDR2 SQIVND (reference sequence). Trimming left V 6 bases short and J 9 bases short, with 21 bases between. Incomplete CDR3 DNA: TGTGCCAGTAGGGTCGACGGAATCAAAAGGGGTTCACCC. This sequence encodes CASRVDGIKRGSP. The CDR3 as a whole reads CASRVDGIKRGSPLHF.

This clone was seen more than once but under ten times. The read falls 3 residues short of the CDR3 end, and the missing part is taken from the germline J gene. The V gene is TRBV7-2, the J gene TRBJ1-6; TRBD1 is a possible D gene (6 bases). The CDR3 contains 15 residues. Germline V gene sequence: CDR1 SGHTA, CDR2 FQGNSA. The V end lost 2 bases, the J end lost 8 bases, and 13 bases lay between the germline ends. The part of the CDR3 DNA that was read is TGTGCCAGCAGCTTAAGACAGGATCAACATTCACCC. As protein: CASSLRQDQHSP. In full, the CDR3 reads CASSLRQDQHSPLHF.

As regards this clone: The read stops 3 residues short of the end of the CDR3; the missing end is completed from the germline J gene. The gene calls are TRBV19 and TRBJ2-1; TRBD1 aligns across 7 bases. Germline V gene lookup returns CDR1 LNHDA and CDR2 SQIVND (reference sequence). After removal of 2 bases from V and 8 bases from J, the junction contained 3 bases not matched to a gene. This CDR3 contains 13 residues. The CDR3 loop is CASSISTGDEQFF. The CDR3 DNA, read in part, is TGTGCCAGTAGTATAAGTACAGGGGATGAG.

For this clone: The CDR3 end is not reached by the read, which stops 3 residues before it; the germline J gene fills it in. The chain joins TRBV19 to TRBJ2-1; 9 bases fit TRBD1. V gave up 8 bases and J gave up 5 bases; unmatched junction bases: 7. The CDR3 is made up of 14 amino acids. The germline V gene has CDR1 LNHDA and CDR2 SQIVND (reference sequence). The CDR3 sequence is CASWTGELHNEQFF. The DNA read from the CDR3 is TGTGCCAGTTGGACAGGGGAATTACACAATGAG.

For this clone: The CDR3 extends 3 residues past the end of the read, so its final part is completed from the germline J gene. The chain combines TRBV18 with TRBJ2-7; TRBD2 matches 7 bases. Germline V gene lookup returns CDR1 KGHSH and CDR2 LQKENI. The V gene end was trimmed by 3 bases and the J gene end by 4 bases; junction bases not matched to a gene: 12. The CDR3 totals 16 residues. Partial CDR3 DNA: TGTGCCAGCTCACCTATACTCTCTAGCGGAAATTACGAG. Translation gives CASSPILSSGNYE. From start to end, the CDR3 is CASSPILSSGNYEQYF.

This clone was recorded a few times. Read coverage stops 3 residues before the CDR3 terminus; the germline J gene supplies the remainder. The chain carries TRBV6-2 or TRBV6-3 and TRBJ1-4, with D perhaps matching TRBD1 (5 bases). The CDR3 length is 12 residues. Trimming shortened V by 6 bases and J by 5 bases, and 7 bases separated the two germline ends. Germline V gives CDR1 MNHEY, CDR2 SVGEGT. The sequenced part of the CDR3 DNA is TGTGCCAGCAGCCGGGGGAATGAAAAA. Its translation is CASSRGNEK. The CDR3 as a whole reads CASSRGNEKLFF.

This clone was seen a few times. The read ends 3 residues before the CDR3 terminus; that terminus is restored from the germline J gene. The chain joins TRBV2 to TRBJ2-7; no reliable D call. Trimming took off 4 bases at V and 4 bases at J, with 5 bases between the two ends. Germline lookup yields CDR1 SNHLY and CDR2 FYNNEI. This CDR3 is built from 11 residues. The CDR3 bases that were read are TGTGCCAGCAGTGTTATGTACGAG. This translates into CASSVMYE. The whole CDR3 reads CASSVMYEQYF.

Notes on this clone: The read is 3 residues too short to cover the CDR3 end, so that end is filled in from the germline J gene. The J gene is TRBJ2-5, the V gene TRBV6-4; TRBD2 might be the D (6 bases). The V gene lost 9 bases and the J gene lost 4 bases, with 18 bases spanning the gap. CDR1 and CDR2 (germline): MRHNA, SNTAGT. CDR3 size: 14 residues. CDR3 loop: CARRPGLRAETQYF. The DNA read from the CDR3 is TGTGCCAGGAGACCGGGACTCAGGGCAGAGACC.

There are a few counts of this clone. The DNA read from the CDR3 is TGTGCCAGCAGTTACCTCACTGAA. It specifies CASSYLTE. The entire CDR3 protein reads CASSYLTEAFF. The chain carries TRBV6-2 or TRBV6-3 and TRBJ1-1; the D is unclear. The read ends 3 residues before the CDR3 terminus; that terminus is restored from the germline J gene. V dropped 2 bases and J dropped 4 bases, with 2 bases sitting between them. CDR3 size: 11 residues. CDR1 MNHEY and CDR2 SVGEGT come from the germline V gene.